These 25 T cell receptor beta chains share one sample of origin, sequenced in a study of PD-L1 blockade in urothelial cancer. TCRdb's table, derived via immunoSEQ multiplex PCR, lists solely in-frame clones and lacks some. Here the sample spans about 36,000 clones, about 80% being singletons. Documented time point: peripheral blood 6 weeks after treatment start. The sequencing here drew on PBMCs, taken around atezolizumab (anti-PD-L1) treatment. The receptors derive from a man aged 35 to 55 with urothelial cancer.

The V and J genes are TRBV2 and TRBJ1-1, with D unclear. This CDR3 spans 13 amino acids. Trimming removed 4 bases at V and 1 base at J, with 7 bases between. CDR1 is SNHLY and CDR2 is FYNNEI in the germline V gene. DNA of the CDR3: TGTGCCAGCAGTGTGGAGCCGAACACTGAAGCTTTCTTT. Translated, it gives CASSVEPNTEAFF.

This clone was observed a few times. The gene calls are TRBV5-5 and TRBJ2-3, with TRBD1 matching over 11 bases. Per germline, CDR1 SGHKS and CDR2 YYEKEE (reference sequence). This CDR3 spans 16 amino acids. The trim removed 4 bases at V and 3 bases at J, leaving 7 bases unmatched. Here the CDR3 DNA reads TGTGCCAGCAGCCTCGGACAGGGGGCTGCTACAGATACGCAGTATTTT. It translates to CASSLGQGAATDTQYF.

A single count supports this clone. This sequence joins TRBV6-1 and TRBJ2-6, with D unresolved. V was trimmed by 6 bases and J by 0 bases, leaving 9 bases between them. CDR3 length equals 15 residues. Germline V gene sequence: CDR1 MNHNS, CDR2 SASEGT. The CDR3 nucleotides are TGTGCCAGCAGCCTGAGATCCTCTGGGGCCAACGTCCTGACTTTC. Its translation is CASSLRSSGANVLTF.

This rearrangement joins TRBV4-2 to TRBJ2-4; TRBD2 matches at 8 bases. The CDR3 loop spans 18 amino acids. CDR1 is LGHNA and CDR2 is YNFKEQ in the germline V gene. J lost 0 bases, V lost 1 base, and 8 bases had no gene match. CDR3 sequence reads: CASSQVGSGTIAKNIQYF. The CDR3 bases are TGTGCCAGCAGCCAAGTCGGTAGCGGGACCATAGCCAAAAACATTCAGTACTTC.

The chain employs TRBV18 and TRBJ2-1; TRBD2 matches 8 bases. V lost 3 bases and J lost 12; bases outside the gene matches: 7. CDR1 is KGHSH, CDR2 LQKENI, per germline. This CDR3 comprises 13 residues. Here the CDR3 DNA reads TGTGCCAGCTCACCTGGACTAGCCGAGGTGCAGTTCTTC. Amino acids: CASSPGLAEVQFF.

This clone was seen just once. The CDR3 loop is CASFFRTSGRSQETQYF. The CDR3 DNA reads TGCGCCAGCTTCTTCAGGACTAGCGGGAGGAGCCAAGAGACCCAGTACTTC. The chain carries TRBV5-1 and TRBJ2-5; 14 nucleotides line up with TRBD2. This CDR3 region has 17 residues. J gave up 1 base and V 7 bases, and 9 bases lay outside the gene matches. Germline lookup yields CDR1 SGHRS and CDR2 YFSETQ.

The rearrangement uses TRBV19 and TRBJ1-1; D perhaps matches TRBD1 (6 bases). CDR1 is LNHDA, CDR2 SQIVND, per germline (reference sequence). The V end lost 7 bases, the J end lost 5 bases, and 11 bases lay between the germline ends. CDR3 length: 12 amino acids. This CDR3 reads CASKGGSTEAFF. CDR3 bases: TGTGCCAGTAAAGGGGGTAGTACTGAAGCTTTCTTT.

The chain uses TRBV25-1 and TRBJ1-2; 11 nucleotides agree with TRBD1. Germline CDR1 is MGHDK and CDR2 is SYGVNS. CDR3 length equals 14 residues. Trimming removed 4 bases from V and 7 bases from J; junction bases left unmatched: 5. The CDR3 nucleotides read TGTGCCAGCAGTGGGACAGGGGGCAAGCTTGGCTACACCTTC. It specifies CASSGTGGKLGYTF.

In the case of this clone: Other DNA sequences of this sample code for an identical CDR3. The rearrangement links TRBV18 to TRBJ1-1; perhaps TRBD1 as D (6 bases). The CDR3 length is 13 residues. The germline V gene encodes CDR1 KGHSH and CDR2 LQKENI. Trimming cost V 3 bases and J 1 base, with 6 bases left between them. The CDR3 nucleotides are TGTGCCAGCTCACCGGGACAGAACACTGAAGCTTTCTTT. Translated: CASSPGQNTEAFF. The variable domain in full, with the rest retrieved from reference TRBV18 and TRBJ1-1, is NAGVMQNPRHLVRRRGQEARLRCSPMKGHSHVYWYRQLPEEGLKFMVYLQKENIIDESGMPKERFSAEFPKEGPSILRIQQVVRGDSAAYFCASSPGQNTEAFFGQGTRLTVV.

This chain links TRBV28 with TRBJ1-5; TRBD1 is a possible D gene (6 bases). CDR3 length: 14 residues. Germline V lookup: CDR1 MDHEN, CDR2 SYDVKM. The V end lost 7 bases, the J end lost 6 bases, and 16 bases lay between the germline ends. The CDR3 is CASTGGGPRQPQHF. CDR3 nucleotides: TGTGCCAGCACCGGCGGGGGGCCTCGTCAGCCCCAGCATTTT.

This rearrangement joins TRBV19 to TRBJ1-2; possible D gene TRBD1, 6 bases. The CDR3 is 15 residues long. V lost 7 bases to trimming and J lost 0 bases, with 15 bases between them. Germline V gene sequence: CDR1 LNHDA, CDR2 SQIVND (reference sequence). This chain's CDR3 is CASTQTGTSNYGYTF. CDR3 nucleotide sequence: TGTGCCAGTACCCAGACAGGAACCTCTAACTATGGCTACACCTTC.

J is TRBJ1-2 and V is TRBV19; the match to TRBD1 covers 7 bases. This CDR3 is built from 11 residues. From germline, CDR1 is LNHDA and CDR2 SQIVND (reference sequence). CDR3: CAGRGDHGYTF. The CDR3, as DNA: TGTGCAGGCAGGGGGGATCATGGCTACACCTTC.

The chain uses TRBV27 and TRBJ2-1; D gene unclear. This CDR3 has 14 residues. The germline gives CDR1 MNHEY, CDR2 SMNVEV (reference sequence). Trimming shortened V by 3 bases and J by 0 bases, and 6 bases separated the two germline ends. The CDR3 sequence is CASSFSSSYNEQFF. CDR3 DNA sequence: TGTGCCAGCAGTTTCTCGAGCTCCTACAATGAGCAGTTCTTC.

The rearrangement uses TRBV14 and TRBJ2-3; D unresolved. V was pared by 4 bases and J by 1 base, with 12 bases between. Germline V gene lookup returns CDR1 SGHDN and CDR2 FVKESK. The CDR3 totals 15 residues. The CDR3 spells CASSRAQHRTDTQYF. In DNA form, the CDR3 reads TGTGCCAGCAGCCGGGCCCAGCACCGCACAGATACGCAGTATTTT.

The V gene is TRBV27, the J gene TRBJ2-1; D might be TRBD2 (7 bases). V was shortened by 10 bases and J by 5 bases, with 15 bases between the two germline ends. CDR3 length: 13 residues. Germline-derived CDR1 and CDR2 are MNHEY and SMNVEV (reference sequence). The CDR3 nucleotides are TGTGCCACCTCACAGGGAGGGAACAATGAGCAGTTCTTC. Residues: CATSQGGNNEQFF.

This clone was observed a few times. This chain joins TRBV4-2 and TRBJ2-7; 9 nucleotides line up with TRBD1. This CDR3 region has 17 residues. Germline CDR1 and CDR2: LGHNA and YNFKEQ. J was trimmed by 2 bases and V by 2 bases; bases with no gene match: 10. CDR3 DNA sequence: TGTGCCAGCAGCCAAAGAACCGGGACAGGGATTCCCTACGAGCAGTACTTC. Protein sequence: CASSQRTGTGIPYEQYF.

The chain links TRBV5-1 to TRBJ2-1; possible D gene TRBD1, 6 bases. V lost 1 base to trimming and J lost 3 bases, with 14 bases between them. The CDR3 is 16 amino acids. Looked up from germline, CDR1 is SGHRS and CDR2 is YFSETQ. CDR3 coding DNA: TGCGCCAGCAGCTTGTATTCAGGGGCCAACTACAATGAGCAGTTCTTC. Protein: CASSLYSGANYNEQFF. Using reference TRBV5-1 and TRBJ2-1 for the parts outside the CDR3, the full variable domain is KAGVTQTPRYLIKTRGQQVTLSCSPISGHRSVSWYQQTPGQGLQFLFEYFSETQRNKGNFPGRFSGRQFSNSRSEMNVSTLELGDSALYLCASSLYSGANYNEQFFGPGTRLTVL.

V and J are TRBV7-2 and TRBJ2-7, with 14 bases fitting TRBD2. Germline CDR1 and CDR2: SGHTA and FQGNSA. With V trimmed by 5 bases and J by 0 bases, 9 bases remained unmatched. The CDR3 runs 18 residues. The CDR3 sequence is CASSHGTSGSIGSYEQYF. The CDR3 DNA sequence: TGTGCCAGCAGCCACGGGACTAGCGGGAGCATTGGCTCCTACGAGCAGTACTTC.

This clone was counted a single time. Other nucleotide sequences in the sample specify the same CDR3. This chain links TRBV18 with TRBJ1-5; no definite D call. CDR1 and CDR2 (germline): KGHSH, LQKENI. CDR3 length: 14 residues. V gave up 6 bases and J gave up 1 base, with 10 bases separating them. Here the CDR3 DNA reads TGTGCCAGCTCTCCGGGAGGGAGCAATCAGCCCCAGCATTTT. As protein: CASSPGGSNQPQHF.

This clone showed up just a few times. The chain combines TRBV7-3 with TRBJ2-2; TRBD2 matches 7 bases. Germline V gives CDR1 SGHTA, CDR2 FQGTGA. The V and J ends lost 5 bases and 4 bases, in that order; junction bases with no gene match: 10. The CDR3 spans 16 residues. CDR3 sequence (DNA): TGTGCCAGCAGCCCTTGGCGAGCGGGAACCACCGGGGAGCTGTTTTTT. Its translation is CASSPWRAGTTGELFF.

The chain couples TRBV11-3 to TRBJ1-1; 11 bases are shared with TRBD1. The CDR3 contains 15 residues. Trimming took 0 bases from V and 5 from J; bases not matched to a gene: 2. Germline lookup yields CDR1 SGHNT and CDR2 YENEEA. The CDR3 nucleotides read TGTGCCAGCAGCTTAGATGGGACAGGGGGGACTGAAGCTTTCTTT. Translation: CASSLDGTGGTEAFF.

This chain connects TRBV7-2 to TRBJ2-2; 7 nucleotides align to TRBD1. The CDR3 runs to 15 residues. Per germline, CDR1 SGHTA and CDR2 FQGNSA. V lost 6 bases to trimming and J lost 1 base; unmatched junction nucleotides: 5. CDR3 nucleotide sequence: TGTGCCAGCAGGCCCGGGACAGAGAACACCGGGGAGCTGTTTTTT. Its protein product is CASRPGTENTGELFF.

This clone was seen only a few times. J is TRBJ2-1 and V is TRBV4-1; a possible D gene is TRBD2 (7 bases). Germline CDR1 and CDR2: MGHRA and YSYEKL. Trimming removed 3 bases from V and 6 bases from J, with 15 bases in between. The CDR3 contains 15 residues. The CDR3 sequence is CASSQGGASGNEQFF. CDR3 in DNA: TGCGCCAGCAGCCAGGGGGGGGCTAGCGGCAATGAGCAGTTCTTC.

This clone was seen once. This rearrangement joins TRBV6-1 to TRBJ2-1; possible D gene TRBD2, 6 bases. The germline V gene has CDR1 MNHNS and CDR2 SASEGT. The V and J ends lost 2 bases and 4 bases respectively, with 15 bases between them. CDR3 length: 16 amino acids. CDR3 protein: CASSESLTGVYNEQFF. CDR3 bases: TGTGCCAGCAGTGAAAGCTTAACGGGAGTTTACAATGAGCAGTTCTTC.

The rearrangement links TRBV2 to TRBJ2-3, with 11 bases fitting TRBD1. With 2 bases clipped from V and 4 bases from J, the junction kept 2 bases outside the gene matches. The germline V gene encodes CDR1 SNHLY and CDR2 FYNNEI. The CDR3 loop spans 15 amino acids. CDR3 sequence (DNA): TGTGCCAGCAGTGAAAGGACAGGGGGCCCAGATACGCAGTATTTT. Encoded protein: CASSERTGGPDTQYF.